This passage covers 5 T cell receptor beta chains from one sample sequenced in a study of beta chain features in type 1 diabetes. Reverse transcribing all isolated RNA meant expressed TCRB transcripts were sequenced. Profiling relied on immunoSEQ multiplex PCR, and the TCRdb table lists in-frame clones only, not all of them. Of over 350,000 clones listed, around 15% are singletons. What was sequenced was naive CD4+ T cells from blood. The receptors were sampled from a woman under 30 in good health.

This rearrangement joins TRBV30 to TRBJ2-4; D not certain. This CDR3 is 16 amino acids long. Looked up from germline, CDR1 is GTSNPN and CDR2 is SVGIG (reference sequence). V dropped 0 bases and J dropped 0 bases, with 12 bases sitting between them. Here the CDR3 DNA reads TGTGCCTGGAGTGTAGCAAGCCTTCTAGCCAAAAACATTCAGTACTTC. It yields the protein CAWSVASLLAKNIQYF.

The rearrangement links TRBV7-2 to TRBJ2-2; 8 bases are a match to TRBD1. The V gene end was trimmed by 4 bases and the J gene end by 6 bases; junction bases not matched to a gene: 7. The CDR3 consists of 15 residues. Germline V gene sequence: CDR1 SGHTA, CDR2 FQGNSA. CDR3 region: CASSYDGTGPGELFF. CDR3 DNA: TGTGCCAGCAGCTACGATGGGACAGGACCCGGGGAGCTGTTTTTT.

The chain recombines TRBV7-7 with TRBJ2-7, with 11 bases fitting TRBD1. The CDR3 spans 14 residues. Germline lookup yields CDR1 SSHAT and CDR2 FNYEAQ (reference sequence). Losses at the gene ends were 5 bases for V and 5 bases for J; bases not matched to a gene: 5. The CDR3 here is CASSTGQGANEQYF. CDR3 sequence (DNA): TGTGCCAGCAGCACCGGACAGGGGGCCAACGAGCAGTACTTC.

V is TRBV5-1 and J is TRBJ2-5, with TRBD1 as a possible D gene (5 bases). The CDR3 consists of 15 residues. The V end was cut by 4 bases, the J end by 4 bases, with 17 bases between. Germline V lookup: CDR1 SGHRS, CDR2 YFSETQ. The CDR3 loop reads CASSPGSGPGETQYF. DNA of the CDR3: TGCGCCAGCAGCCCCGGTTCAGGGCCGGGAGAGACCCAGTACTTC.

The rearrangement joins TRBV7-2 to TRBJ1-2; D uncertain. The CDR3 has 14 amino acids. Deletions cut 1 base from V and 7 bases from J, with 13 bases between. Germline-derived CDR1 and CDR2 are SGHTA and FQGNSA. CDR3 coding DNA: TGTGCCAGCAGCTTAGAGGGAGCGTCCGGTGGCTACACCTTC. As protein: CASSLEGASGGYTF.